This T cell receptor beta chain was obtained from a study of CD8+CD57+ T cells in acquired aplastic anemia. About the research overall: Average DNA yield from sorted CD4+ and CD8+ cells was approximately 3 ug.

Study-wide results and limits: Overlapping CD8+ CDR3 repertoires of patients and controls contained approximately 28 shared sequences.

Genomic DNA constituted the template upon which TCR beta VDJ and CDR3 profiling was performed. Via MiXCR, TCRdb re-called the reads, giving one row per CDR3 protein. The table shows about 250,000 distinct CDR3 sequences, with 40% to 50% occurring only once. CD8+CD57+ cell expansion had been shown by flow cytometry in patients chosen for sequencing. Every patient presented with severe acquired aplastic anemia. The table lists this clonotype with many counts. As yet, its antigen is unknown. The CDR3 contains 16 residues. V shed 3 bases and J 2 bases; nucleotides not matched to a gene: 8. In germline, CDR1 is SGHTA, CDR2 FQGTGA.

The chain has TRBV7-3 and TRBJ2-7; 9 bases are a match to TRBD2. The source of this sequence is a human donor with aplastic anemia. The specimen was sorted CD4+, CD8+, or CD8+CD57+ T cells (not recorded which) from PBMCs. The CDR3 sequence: CASSFPVAGGTYEQYF. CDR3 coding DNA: TGTGCCAGCAGCTTCCCCGTCGCGGGGGGGACCTACGAGCAGTACTTC.